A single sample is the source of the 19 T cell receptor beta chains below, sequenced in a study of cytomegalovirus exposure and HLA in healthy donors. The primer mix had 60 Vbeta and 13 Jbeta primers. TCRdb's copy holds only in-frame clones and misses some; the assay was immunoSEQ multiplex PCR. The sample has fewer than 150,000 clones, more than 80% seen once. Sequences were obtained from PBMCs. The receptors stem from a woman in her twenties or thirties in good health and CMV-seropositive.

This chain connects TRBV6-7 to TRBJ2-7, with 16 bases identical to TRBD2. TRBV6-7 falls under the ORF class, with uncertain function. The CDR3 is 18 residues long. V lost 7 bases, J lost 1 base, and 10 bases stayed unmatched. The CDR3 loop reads CASKTWGLAGGNSYEQYF. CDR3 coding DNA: TGTGCCAGCAAAACCTGGGGACTAGCGGGGGGGAATTCCTACGAGCAGTACTTC.

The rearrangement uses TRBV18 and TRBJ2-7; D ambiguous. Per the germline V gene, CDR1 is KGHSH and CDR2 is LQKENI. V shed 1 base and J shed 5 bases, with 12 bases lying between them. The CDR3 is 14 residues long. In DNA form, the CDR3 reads TGTGCCAGCTCACCACAAGAGGAATCCCACGAGCAGTACTTC. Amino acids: CASSPQEESHEQYF.

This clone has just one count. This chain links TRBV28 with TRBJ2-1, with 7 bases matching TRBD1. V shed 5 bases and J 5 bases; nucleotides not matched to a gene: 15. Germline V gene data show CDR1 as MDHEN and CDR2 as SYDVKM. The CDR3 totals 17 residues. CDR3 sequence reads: CASSPLSGQGVDNEQFF. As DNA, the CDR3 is TGTGCCAGCAGTCCCCTATCGGGGCAGGGGGTGGACAATGAGCAGTTCTTC.

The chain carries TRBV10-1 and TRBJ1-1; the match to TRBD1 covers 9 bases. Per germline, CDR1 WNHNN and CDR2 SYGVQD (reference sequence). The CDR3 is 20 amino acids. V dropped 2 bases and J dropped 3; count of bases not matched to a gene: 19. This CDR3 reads CASSETHDLTGGQVYTEAFF. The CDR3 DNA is TGCGCCAGCAGTGAGACCCACGACCTTACAGGGGGCCAGGTGTACACTGAAGCTTTCTTT.

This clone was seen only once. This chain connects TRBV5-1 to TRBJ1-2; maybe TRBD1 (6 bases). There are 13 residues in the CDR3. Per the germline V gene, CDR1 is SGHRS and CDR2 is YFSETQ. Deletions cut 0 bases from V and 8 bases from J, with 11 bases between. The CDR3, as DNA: TGCGCCAGCAGCTTGGGGACAGAACAAGGCTACACCTTC. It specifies CASSLGTEQGYTF.

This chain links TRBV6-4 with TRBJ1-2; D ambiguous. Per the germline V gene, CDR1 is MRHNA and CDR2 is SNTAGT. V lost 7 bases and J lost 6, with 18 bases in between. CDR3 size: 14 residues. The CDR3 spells CASKTTTGANGYTF. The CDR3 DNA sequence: TGTGCCAGCAAGACTACGACTGGTGCTAATGGCTACACCTTC.

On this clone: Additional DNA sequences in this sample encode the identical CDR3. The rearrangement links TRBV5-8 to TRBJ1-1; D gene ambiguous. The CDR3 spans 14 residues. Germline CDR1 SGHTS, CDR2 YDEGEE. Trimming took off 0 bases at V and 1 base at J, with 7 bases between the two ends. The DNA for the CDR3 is TGTGCCAGCAGCTTGGGGGCTGGGAACACTGAAGCTTTCTTT. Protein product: CASSLGAGNTEAFF.

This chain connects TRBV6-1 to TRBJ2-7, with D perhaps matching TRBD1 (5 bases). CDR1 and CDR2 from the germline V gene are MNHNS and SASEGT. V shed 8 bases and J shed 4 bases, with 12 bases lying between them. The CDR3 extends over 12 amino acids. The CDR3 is CASSQGTYEQYF. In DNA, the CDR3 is TGTGCCAGCTCCCAGGGTACGTACGAGCAGTACTTC.

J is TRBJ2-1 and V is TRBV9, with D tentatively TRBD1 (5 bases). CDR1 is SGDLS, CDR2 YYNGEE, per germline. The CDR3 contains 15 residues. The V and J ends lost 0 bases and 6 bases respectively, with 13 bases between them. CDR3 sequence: CASSVEGAPANEQFF. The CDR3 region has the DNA TGTGCCAGCAGCGTAGAAGGGGCCCCGGCCAATGAGCAGTTCTTC.

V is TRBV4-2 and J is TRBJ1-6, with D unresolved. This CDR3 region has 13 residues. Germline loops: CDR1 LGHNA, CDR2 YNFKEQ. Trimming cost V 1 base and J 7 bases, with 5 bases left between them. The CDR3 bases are TGTGCCAGCAGCCAAGCGGGGAATTCACCCCTCCACTTT. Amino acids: CASSQAGNSPLHF.

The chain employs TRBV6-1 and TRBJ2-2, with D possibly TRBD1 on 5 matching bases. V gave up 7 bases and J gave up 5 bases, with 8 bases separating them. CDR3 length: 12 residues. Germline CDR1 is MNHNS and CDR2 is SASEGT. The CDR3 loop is CASTGWTGELFF. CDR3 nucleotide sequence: TGTGCCAGCACAGGGTGGACCGGGGAGCTGTTTTTT.

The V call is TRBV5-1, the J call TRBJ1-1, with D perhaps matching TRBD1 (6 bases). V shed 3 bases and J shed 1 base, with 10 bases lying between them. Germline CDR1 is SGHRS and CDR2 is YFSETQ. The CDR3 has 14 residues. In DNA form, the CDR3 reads TGCGCCAGCAGCTGGAGGGGGGGGAACACTGAAGCTTTCTTT. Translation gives CASSWRGGNTEAFF.

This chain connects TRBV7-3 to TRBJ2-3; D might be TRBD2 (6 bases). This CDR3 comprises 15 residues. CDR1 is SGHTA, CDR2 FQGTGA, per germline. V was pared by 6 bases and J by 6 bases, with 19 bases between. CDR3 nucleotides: TGTGCCAGCAGTGGGGCAGTGGCCGGAGGGGATACGCAGTATTTT. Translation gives CASSGAVAGGDTQYF.

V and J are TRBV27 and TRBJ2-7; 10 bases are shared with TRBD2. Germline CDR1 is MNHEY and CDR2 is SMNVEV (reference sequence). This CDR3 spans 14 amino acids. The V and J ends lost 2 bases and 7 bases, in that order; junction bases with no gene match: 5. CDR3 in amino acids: CASSLVAGGSEQYF. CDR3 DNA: TGTGCCAGCAGTTTAGTAGCGGGAGGTAGTGAGCAGTACTTC.

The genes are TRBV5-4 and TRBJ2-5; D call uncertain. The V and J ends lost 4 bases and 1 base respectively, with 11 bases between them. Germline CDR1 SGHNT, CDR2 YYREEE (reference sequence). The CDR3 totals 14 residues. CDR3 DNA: TGTGCCAGCAGCCCCCCAGGTACCCAAGAGACCCAGTACTTC. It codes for CASSPPGTQETQYF.

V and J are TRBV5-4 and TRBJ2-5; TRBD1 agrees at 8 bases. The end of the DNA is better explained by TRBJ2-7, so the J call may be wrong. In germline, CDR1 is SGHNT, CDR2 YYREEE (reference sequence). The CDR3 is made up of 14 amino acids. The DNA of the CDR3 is TGTGCCAGCAGCTCCCAGGGGGCGGAAAACGAGCAGTACTTC. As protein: CASSSQGAENEQYF.

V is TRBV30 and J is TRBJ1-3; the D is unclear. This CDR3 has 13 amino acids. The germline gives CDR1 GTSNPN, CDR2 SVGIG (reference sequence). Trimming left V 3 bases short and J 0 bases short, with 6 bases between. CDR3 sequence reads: CAWSRGSGNTIYF. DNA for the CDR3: TGTGCCTGGAGCCGGGGCTCTGGAAACACCATATATTTT.

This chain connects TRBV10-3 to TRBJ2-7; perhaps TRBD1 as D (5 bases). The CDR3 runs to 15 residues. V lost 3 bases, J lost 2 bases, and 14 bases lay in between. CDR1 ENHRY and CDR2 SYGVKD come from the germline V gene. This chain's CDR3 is CAISESTASPYEQYF. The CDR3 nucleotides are TGTGCCATCAGTGAATCGACAGCTTCCCCCTACGAGCAGTACTTC.

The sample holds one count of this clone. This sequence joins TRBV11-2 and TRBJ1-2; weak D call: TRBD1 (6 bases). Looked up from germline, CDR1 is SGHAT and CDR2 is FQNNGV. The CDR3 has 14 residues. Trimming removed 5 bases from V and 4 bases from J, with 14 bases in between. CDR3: CASSLSTGPYGYTF. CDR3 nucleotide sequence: TGTGCCAGCAGCCTATCGACAGGACCCTATGGCTACACCTTC. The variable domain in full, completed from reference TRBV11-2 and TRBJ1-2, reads EAGVAQSPRYKIIEKRQSVAFWCNPISGHATLYWYQQILGQGPKLLIQFQNNGVVDDSQLPKDRFSAERLKGVDSTLKIQPAKLEDSAVYLCASSLSTGPYGYTFGSGTRLTVV.